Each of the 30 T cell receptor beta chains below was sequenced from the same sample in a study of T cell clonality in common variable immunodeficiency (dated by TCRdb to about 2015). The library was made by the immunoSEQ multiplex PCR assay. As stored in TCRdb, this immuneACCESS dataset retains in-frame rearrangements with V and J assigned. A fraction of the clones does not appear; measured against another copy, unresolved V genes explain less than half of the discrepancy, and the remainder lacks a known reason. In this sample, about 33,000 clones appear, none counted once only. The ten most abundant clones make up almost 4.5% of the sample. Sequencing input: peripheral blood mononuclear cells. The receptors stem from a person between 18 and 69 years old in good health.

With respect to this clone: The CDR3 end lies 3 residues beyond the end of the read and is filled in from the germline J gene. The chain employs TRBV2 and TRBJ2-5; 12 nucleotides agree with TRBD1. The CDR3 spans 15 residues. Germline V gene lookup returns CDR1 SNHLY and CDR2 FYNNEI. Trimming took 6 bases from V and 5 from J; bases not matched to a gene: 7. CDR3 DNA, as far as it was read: TGTGCCAGCAGACGGGACAGGGGGCTTGAGGAGACC. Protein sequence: CASRRDRGLEET. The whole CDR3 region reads CASRRDRGLEETQYF.

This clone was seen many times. Partial CDR3 DNA: TGTGCCTGGAAAGGATGGCGGGGGGTCACAGATACG. Its protein product is CAWKGWRGVTDT. The entire CDR3 sequence reads CAWKGWRGVTDTQYF. V and J are TRBV30 and TRBJ2-3; 8 nucleotides align to TRBD2. Read sequence stops 3 residues before the CDR3 end, and the germline J gene provides the missing end. The V gene end was trimmed by 4 bases and the J gene end by 2 bases; junction bases not matched to a gene: 8. This CDR3 region has 15 residues. Germline assignment: CDR1 GTSNPN and CDR2 SVGIG (reference sequence).

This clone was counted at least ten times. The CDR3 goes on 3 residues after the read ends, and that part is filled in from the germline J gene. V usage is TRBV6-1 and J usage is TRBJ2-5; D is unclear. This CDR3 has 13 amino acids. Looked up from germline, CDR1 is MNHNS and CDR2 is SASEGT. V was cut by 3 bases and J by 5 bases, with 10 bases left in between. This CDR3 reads CASSDLILETQYF. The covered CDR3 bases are TGTGCCAGCAGTGATCTTATCCTGGAGACC.

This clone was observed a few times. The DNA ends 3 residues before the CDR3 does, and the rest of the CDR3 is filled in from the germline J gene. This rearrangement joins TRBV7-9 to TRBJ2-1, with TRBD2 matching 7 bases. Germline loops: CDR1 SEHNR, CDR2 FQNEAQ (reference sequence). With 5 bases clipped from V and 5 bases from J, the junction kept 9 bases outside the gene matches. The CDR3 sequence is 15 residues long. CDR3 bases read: TGTGCCAGCAGCCCGCGGCAGCGGGGAAACAATGAG. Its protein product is CASSPRQRGNNE. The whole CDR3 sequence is CASSPRQRGNNEQFF.

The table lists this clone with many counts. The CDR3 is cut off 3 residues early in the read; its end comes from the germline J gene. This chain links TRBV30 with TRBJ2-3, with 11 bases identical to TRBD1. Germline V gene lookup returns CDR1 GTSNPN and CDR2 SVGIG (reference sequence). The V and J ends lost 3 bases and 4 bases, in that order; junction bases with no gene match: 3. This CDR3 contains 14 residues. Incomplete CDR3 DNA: TGTGCCTGGAGAGGGACAGGGGGGGCAGATACG. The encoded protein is CAWRGTGGADT. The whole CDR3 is CAWRGTGGADTQYF.

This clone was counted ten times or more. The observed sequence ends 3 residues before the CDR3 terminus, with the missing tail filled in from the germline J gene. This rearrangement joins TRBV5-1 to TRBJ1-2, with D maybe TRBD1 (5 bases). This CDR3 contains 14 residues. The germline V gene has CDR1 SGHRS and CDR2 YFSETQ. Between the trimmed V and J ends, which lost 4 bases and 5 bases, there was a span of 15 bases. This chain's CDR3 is CASSTGRSDYGYTF. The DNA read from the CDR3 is TGCGCCAGCAGCACAGGACGGAGCGATTATGGC.

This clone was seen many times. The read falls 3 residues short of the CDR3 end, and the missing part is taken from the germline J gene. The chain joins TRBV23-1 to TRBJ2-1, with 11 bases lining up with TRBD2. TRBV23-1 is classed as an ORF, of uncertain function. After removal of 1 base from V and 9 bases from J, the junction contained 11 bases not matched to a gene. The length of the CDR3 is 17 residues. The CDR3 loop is CASSQCTPLAGELEQFF. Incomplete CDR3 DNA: TGCGCCAGCAGTCAATGTACCCCACTAGCGGGAGAACTTGAG.

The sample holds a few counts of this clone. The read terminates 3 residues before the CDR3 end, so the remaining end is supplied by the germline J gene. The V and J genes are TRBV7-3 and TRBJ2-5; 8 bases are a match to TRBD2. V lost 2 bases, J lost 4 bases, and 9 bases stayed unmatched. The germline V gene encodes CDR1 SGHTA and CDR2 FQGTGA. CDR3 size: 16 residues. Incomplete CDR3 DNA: TGTGCCAGCAGCTTAGGGGGACGGGGGGGGGCAGAGACC. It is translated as CASSLGGRGGAET. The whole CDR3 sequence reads CASSLGGRGGAETQYF. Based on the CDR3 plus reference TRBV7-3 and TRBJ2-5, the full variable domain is GAGVSQTPSNKVTEKGKYVELRCDPISGHTALYWYRQSLGQGPEFLIYFQGTGAADDSGLPNDRFFAVRPEGSVSTLKIQRTERGDSAVYLCASSLGGRGGAETQYFGPGTRLLVL.

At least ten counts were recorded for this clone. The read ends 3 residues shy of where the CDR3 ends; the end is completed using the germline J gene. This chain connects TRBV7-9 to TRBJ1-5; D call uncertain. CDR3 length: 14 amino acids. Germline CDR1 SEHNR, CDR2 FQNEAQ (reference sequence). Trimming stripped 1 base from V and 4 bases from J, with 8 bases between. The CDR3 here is CASSLGAENQPQHF. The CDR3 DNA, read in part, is TGTGCCAGCAGCTTAGGAGCGGAAAATCAGCCC.

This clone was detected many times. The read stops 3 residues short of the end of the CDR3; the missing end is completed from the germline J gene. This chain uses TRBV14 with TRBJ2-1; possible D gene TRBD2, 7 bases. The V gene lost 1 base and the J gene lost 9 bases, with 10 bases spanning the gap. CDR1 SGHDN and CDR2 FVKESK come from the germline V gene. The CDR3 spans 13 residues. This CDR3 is CASSQAGGGEQFF. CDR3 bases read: TGTGCCAGCAGCCAAGCGGGGGGCGGTGAG.

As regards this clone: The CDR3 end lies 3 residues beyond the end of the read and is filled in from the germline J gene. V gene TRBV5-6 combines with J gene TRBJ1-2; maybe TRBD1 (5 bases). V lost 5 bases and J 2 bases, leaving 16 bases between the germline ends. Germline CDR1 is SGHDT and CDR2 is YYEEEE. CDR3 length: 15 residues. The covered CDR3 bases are TGTGCCAGCAGGGAACCGGCAGGGCCGAACTATGGC. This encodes CASREPAGPNYG. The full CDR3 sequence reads CASREPAGPNYGYTF.

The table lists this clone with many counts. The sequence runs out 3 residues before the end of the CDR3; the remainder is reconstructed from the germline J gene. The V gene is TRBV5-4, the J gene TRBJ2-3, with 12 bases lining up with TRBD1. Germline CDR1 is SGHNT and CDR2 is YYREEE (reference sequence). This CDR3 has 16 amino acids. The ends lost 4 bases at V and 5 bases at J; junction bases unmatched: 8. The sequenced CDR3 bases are TGTGCCAGCAGCGCTCCGGGACAGGGGGCCGGAGATACG. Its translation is CASSAPGQGAGDT. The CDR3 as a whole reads CASSAPGQGAGDTQYF.

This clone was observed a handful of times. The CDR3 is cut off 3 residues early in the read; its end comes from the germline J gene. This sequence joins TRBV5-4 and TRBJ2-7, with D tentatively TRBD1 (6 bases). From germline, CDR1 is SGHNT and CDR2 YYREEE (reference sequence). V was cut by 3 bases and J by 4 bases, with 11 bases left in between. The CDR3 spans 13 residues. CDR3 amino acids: CASSSGTMYEQYF. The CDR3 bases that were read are TGTGCCAGCAGCTCCGGGACAATGTACGAG.

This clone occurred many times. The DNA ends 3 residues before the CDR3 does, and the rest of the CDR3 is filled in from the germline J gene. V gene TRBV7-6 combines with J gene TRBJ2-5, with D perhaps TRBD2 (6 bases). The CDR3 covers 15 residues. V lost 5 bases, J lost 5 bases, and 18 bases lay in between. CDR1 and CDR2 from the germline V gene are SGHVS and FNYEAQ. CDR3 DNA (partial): TGTGCCAGCAGCGGGGGGACTTCCAGCTTCGAGACC. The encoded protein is CASSGGTSSFET. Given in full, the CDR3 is CASSGGTSSFETQYF.

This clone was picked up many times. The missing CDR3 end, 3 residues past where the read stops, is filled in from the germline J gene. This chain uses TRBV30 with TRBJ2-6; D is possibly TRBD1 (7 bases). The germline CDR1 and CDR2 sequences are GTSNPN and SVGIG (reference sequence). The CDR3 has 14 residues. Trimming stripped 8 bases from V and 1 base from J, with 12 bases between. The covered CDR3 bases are TGTGCCCGCGGGACAGCTTCTGGGGCCAACGTC. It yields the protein CARGTASGANV. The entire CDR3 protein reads CARGTASGANVLTF.

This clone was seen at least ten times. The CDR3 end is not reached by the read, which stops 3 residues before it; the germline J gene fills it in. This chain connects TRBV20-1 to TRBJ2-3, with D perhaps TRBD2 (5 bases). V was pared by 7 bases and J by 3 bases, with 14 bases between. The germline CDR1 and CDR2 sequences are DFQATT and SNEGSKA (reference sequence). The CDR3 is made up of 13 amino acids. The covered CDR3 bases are TGCAGTGTATTCAGAGGCGGGACAGATACG. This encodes CSVFRGGTDT. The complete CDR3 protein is CSVFRGGTDTQYF.

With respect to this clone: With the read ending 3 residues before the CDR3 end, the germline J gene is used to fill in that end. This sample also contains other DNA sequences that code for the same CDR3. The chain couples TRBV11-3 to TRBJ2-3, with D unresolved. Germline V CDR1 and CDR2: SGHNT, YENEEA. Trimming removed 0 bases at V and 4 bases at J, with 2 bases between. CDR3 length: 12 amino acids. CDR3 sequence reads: CASSLDSDTQYF. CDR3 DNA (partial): TGTGCCAGCAGCTTAGACTCAGATACG.

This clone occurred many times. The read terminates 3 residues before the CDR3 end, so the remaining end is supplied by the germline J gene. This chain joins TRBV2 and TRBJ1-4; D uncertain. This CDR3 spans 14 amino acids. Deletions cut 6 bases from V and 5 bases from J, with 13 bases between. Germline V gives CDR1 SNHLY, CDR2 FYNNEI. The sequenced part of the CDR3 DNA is TGTGCCAGCAGGAGGACTGACCAGAATGAAAAA. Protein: CASRRTDQNEK. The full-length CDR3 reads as CASRRTDQNEKLFF.

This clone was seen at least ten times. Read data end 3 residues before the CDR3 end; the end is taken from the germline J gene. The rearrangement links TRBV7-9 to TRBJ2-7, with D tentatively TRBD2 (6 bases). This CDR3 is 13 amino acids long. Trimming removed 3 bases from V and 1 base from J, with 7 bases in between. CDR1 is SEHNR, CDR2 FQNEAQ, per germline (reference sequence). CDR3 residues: CASSFGGSYEQYF. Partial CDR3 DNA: TGTGCCAGCAGCTTTGGGGGGTCCTACGAG.

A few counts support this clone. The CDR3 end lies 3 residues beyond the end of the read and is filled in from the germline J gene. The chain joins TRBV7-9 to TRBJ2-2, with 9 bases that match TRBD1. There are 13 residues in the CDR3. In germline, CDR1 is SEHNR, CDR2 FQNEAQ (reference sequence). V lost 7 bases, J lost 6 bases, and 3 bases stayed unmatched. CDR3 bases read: TGTGCCAGCAACTGGGACAGGGCCGGGGAG. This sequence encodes CASNWDRAGE. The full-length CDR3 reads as CASNWDRAGELFF. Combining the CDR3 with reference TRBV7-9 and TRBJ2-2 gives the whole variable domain DTGVSQNPRHKITKRGQNVTFRCDPISEHNRLYWYRQTLGQGPEFLTYFQNEAQLEKSRLLSDRFSAERPKGSFSTLEIQRTEQGDSAMYLCASNWDRAGELFFGEGSRLTVL.

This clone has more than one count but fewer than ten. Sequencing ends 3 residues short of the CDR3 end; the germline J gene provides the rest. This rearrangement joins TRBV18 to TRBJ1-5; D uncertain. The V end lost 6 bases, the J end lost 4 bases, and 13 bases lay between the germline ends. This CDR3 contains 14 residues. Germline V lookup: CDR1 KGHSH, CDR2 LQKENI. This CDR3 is CASSPEPLNQPQHF. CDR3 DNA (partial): TGTGCCAGCTCCCCGGAGCCACTAAATCAGCCC.

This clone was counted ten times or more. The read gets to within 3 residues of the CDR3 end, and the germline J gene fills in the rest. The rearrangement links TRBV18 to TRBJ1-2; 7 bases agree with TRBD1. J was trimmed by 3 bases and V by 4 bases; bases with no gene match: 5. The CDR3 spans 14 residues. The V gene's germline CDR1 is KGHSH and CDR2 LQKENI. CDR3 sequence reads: CASSREGADYGYTF. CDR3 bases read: TGTGCCAGCTCACGGGAGGGGGCCGACTATGGC.

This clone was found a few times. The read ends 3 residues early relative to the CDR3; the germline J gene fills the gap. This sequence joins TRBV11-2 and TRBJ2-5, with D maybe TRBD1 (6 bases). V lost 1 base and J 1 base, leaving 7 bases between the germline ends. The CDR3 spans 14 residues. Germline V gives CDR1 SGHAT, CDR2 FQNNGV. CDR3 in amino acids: CASSLVTGQETQYF. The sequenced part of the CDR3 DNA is TGTGCCAGCAGCTTAGTGACAGGCCAAGAGACC.

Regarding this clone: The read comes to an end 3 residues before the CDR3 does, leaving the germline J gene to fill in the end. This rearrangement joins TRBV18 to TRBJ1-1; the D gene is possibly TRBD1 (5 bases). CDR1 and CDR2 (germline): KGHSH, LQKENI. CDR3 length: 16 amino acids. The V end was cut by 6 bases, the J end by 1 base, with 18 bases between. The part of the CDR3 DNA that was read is TGTGCCAGCTCCTCGACTCAGGGAGTGGAGAACACTGAA. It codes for CASSSTQGVENTE. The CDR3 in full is CASSSTQGVENTEAFF.

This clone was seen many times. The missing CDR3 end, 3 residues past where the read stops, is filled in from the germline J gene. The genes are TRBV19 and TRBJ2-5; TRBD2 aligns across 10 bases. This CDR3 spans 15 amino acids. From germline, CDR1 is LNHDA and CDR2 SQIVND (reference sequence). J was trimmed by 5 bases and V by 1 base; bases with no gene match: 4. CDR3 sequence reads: CASSIVAGGGETQYF. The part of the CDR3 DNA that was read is TGTGCCAGTAGTATAGTAGCGGGAGGCGGCGAGACC.

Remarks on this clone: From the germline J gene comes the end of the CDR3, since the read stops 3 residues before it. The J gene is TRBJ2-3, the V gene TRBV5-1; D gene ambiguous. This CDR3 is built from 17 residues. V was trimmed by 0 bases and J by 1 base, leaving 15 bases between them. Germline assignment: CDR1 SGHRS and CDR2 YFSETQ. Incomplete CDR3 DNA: TGCGCCAGCAGCTTGGGTCGCCTGCAGGCCGGCACAGATACG. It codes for CASSLGRLQAGTDT. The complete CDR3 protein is CASSLGRLQAGTDTQYF.

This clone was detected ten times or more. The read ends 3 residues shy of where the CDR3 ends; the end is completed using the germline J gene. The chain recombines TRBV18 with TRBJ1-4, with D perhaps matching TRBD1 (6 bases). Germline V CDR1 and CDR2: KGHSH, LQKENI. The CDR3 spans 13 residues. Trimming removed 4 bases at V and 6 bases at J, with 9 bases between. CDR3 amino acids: CASSRQDDEKLFF. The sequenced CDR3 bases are TGTGCCAGCTCACGACAGGATGATGAAAAA.

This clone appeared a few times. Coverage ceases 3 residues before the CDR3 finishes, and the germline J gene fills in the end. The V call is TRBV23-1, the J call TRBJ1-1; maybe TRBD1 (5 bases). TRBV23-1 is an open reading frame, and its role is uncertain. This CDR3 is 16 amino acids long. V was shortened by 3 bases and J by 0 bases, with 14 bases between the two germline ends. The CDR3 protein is CASSQGLTSVNTEAFF. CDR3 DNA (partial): TGCGCCAGCAGTCAGGGGCTCACATCGGTGAACACTGAA.

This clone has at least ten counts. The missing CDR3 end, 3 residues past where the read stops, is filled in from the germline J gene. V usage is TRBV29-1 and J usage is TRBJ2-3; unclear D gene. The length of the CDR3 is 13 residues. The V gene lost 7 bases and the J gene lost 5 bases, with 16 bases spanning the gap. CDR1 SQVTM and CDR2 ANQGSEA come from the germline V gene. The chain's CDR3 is CSEFQPTKDTQYF. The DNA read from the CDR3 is TGCAGCGAATTCCAGCCCACTAAAGATACG.

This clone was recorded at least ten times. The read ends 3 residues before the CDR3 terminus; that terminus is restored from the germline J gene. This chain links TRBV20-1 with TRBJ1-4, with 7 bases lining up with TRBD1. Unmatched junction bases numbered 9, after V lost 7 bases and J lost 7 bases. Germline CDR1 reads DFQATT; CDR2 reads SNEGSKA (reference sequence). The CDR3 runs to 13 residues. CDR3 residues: CSVYDREGEKLFF. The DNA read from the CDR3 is TGCAGTGTCTACGACAGGGAGGGTGAAAAA.